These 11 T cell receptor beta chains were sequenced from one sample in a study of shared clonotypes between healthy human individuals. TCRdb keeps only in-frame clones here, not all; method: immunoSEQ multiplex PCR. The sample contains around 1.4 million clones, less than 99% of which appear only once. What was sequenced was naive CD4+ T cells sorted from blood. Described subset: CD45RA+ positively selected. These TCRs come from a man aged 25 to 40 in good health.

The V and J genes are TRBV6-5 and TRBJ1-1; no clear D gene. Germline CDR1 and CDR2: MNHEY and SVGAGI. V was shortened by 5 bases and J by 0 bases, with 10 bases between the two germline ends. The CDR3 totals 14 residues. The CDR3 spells CASSRDTLNTEAFF. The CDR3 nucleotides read TGTGCCAGCAGTCGAGACACTTTGAACACTGAAGCTTTCTTT.

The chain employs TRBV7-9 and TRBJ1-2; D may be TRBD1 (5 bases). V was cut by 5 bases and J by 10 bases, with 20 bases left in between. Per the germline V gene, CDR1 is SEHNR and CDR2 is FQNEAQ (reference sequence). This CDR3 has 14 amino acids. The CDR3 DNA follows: TGTGCCAGCAGCCCTTTTTCTCGGACATCAGACTACACCTTC. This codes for CASSPFSRTSDYTF.

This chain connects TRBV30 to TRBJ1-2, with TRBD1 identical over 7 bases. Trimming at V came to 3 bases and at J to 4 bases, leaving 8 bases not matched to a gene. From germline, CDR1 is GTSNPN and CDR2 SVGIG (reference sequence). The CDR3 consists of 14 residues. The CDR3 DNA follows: TGTGCCTGGAGGGGGGACAGTGAGTTCTATGGCTACACCTTC. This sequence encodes CAWRGDSEFYGYTF.

The CDR3 spells CASSEQANYGYTF. The CDR3 DNA reads TGCGCCAGCAGTGAACAAGCTAACTATGGCTACACCTTC. The chain is built from TRBV10-1 and TRBJ1-2, with D unresolved. Per germline, CDR1 WNHNN and CDR2 SYGVQD (reference sequence). This CDR3 spans 13 amino acids. V was cut by 3 bases and J by 0 bases, with 5 bases left in between.

The CDR3 spells CASSPWAGSGQETQYF. CDR3 DNA sequence: TGTGCCAGCTCACCATGGGCAGGTTCCGGCCAAGAGACCCAGTACTTC. The chain employs TRBV18 and TRBJ2-5; no definite D call. The CDR3 has 16 residues. V was pared by 2 bases and J by 1 base, with 14 bases between. The germline gives CDR1 KGHSH, CDR2 LQKENI.

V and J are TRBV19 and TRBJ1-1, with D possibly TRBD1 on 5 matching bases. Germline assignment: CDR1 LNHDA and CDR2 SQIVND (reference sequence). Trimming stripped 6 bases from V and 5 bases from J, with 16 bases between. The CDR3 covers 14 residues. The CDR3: CASRVDFPGTEAFF. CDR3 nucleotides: TGTGCCAGTAGGGTCGACTTCCCAGGGACTGAAGCTTTCTTT.

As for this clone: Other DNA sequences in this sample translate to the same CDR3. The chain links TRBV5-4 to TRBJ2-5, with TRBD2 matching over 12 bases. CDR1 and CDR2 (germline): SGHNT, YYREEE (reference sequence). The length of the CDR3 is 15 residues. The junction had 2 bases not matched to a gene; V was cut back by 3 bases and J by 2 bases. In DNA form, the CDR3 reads TGTGCCAGCAGCTCCGGGACTAGCGGGCAAGAGACCCAGTACTTC. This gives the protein CASSSGTSGQETQYF. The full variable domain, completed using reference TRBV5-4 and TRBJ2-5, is ETGVTQSPTHLIKTRGQQVTLRCSSQSGHNTVSWYQQALGQGPQFIFQYYREEENGRGNFPPRFSGLQFPNYSSELNVNALELDDSALYLCASSSGTSGQETQYFGPGTRLLVL.

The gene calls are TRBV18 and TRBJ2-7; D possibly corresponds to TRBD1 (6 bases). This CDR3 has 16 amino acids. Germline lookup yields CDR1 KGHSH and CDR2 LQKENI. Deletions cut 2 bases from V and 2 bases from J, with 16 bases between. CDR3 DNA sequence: TGTGCCAGCTCACCATCTCGGGACACGATGACCTACGAGCAGTACTTC. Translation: CASSPSRDTMTYEQYF.

The CDR3 here is CASGYDQPQHF. The CDR3 DNA reads TGTGCCAGCGGGTATGATCAGCCCCAGCATTTT. The chain is built from TRBV27 and TRBJ1-5; no clear D. The CDR3 has 11 amino acids. V was clipped by 8 bases and J by 5 bases, with 7 bases between them. The germline V gene encodes CDR1 MNHEY and CDR2 SMNVEV (reference sequence).

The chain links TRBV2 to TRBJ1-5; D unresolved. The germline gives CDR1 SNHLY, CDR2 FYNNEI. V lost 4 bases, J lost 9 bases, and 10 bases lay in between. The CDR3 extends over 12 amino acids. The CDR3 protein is CASSAGPGPQHF. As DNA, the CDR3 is TGTGCCAGCAGTGCGGGTCCGGGGCCCCAGCATTTT.

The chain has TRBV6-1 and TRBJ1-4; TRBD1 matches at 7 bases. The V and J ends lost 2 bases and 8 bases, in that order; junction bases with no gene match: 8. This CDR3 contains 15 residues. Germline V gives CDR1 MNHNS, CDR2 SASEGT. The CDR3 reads CASSELGQVNEKLFF. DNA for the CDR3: TGTGCCAGCAGTGAACTAGGACAGGTCAACGAAAAACTGTTTTTT.